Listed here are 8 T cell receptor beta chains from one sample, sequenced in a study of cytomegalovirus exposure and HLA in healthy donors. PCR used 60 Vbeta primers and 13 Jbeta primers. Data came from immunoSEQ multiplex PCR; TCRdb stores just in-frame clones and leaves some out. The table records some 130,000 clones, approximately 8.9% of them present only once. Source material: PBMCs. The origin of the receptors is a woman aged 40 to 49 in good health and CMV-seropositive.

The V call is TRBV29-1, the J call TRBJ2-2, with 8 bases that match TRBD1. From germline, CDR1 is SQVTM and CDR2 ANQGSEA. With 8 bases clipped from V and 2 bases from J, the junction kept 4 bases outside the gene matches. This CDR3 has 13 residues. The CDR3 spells CSCDRGNTGELFF. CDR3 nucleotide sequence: TGCAGCTGTGACAGGGGTAACACCGGGGAGCTGTTTTTT.

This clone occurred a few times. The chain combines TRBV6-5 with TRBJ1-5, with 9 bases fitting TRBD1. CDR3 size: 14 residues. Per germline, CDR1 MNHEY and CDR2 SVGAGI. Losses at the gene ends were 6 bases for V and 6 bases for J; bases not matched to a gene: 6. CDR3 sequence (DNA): TGTGCCAGCAGCCAACAGGGGGCCTTTCAGCCCCAGCATTTT. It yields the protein CASSQQGAFQPQHF.

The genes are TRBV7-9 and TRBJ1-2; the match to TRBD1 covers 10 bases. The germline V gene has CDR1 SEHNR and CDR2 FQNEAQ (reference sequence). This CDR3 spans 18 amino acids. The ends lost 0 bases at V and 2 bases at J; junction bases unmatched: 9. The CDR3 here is CASSLAQGLGQGNYGYTF. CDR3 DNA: TGTGCCAGCAGCTTAGCGCAGGGTTTGGGACAGGGGAACTATGGCTACACCTTC.

The CDR3 DNA sequence: TGTGCCAGCAGTTCTTGGGACAGGGGGCTATCCTACGAGCAGTACTTC. It codes for CASSSWDRGLSYEQYF. The chain couples TRBV6-5 to TRBJ2-7, with 12 bases identical to TRBD1. This CDR3 comprises 16 residues. Looked up from germline, CDR1 is MNHEY and CDR2 is SVGAGI. J lost 1 base, V lost 4 bases, and 5 bases had no gene match.

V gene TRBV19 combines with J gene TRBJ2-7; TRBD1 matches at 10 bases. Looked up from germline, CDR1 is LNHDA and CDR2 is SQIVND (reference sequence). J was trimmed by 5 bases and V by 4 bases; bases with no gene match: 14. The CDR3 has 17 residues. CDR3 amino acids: CASSTTITGTGDNEQYF. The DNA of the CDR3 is TGTGCCAGTAGTACCACCATTACCGGGACAGGGGACAACGAGCAGTACTTC.

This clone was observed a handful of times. The CDR3 bases are TGTGCCAGCAGCCAAGATTGGGTAGGCGGCCCCGGGGGAGATACGCAGTATTTT. Translated, it gives CASSQDWVGGPGGDTQYF. J is TRBJ2-3 and V is TRBV14; TRBD2 might be the D (6 bases). V lost 0 bases and J 5 bases, leaving 21 bases between the germline ends. CDR1 is SGHDN, CDR2 FVKESK, per germline. This CDR3 contains 18 residues.

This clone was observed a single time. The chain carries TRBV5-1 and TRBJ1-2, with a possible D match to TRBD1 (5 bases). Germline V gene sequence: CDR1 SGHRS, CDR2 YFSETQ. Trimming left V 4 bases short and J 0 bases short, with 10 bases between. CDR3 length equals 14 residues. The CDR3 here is CASSLGRTNYGYTF. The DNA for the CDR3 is TGCGCCAGCAGCCTGGGGCGGACTAACTATGGCTACACCTTC.

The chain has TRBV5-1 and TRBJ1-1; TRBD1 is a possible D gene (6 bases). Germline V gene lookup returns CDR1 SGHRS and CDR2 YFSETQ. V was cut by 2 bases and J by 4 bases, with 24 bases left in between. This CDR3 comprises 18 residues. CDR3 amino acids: CASSFTLSGGNRGTEAFF. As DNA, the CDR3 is TGCGCCAGCAGCTTTACTCTCTCGGGGGGCAATCGAGGCACTGAAGCTTTCTTT.